Presented here are 25 T cell receptor beta chains from one specimen sequenced in a study of cytomegalovirus exposure and HLA in healthy donors. The PCR made use of 60 Vbeta and 13 Jbeta primers. Generated by immunoSEQ multiplex PCR, the TCRdb table keeps only in-frame clones and is missing some. The top ten hold approximately 2.2% of the sample, which has under 200,000 clones, roughly 85% seen once. The specimen was PBMCs. Source of these receptors: a woman aged 45 to 65 in good health and CMV-seronegative.

The chain couples TRBV28 to TRBJ2-5, with 8 bases that match TRBD2. The germline V gene encodes CDR1 MDHEN and CDR2 SYDVKM. The CDR3 runs to 18 residues. The junction had 19 bases not matched to a gene; V was cut back by 6 bases and J by 4 bases. The CDR3 loop reads CASSLDRTAGVRTETQYF. CDR3 in DNA: TGTGCCAGCAGCTTAGACAGAACAGCGGGAGTAAGGACAGAGACCCAGTACTTC.

V and J are TRBV5-4 and TRBJ2-7; 7 nucleotides agree with TRBD2. The CDR3 has 13 residues. CDR1 is SGHNT, CDR2 YYREEE, per germline (reference sequence). Germline trimming cut 2 bases from V and 3 bases from J; bases unmatched to any gene: 2. The CDR3 DNA reads as TGTGCCAGCAGCTTCGGCGGGGGCTACGAGCAGTACTTC. This encodes CASSFGGGYEQYF.

The genes are TRBV19 and TRBJ2-3; 12 bases map to TRBD2. This CDR3 is 17 amino acids long. CDR1 is LNHDA, CDR2 SQIVND, per germline (reference sequence). V dropped 5 bases and J dropped 3; count of bases not matched to a gene: 9. Written as DNA, the CDR3 is TGTGCCAGTAGTGCCGACCTAGCGGGAGGGCCTACAGATACGCAGTATTTT. This sequence encodes CASSADLAGGPTDTQYF.

V usage is TRBV4-3 and J usage is TRBJ1-2; no clear D. The V end lost 0 bases, the J end lost 2 bases, and 7 bases lay between the germline ends. Germline V gene data show CDR1 as LGHNA and CDR2 as YSLEER. The CDR3 is 14 amino acids. The CDR3 region is CASSQDHGNYGYTF. Here the CDR3 DNA reads TGCGCCAGCAGCCAAGATCACGGGAACTATGGCTACACCTTC.

This clone turned up a few times. The chain couples TRBV6-5 to TRBJ1-2; 7 bases align to TRBD1. The V segment lost 4 bases and the J segment 2 bases; nucleotides outside the gene matches: 7. Germline values: CDR1 MNHEY, CDR2 SVGAGI. The CDR3 is 15 residues long. Written as DNA, the CDR3 is TGTGCCAGCAGTTTCTCCGGGACAGCCAACTATGGCTACACCTTC. Its protein is CASSFSGTANYGYTF.

The chain employs TRBV6-6 and TRBJ2-2; TRBD2 matches 10 bases. CDR3 length: 15 residues. In germline, CDR1 is MNHNY, CDR2 SVGAGI (reference sequence). The ends lost 6 bases at V and 4 bases at J; junction bases unmatched: 5. The CDR3 region is CASSGLAEITGELFF. For the CDR3, the DNA is TGTGCCAGCAGCGGACTAGCGGAGATCACCGGGGAGCTGTTTTTT.

The rearrangement uses TRBV19 and TRBJ2-3; 10 bases are shared with TRBD2. The CDR3 runs to 13 residues. J gave up 1 base and V 8 bases, and 0 bases lay outside the gene matches. Germline loops: CDR1 LNHDA, CDR2 SQIVND (reference sequence). For the CDR3, the DNA is TGTGCCAGTGGACTAGCGGGCACAGATACGCAGTATTTT. Translated, it gives CASGLAGTDTQYF.

The gene calls are TRBV19 and TRBJ2-3; D is perhaps TRBD2 (6 bases). The CDR3 has 16 amino acids. Trimming took 1 base from V and 0 from J, leaving 11 bases between them. The germline CDR1 and CDR2 sequences are LNHDA and SQIVND (reference sequence). CDR3 nucleotide sequence: TGTGCCAGTAGTATAGGGGGGGTAGCCAGCACAGATACGCAGTATTTT. Translated, it gives CASSIGGVASTDTQYF.

The V and J genes are TRBV29-1 and TRBJ1-1; 10 positions agree with TRBD1. V lost 6 bases and J lost 5; bases outside the gene matches: 18. The CDR3 is made up of 17 amino acids. Germline CDR1 is SQVTM and CDR2 is ANQGSEA. CDR3 amino acids: CSVIPGQGRGAVTEAFF. The CDR3 DNA sequence: TGCAGCGTCATTCCGGGACAGGGGAGGGGAGCCGTTACTGAAGCTTTCTTT.

The genes are TRBV15 and TRBJ1-5; D unclear. Trimming took 2 bases from V and 5 from J, leaving 13 bases between them. Germline values: CDR1 LNHNV, CDR2 YYDKDF (reference sequence). The CDR3 is made up of 15 amino acids. CDR3 nucleotide sequence: TGTGCCACCAGCAGATACGGGTCGGGTTATCAGCCCCAGCATTTT. This codes for CATSRYGSGYQPQHF.

The chain uses TRBV7-9 and TRBJ2-7; 8 bases fit TRBD2. The CDR3 has 15 residues. Germline CDR1 SEHNR, CDR2 FQNEAQ (reference sequence). The V gene end was trimmed by 5 bases and the J gene end by 3 bases; junction bases not matched to a gene: 9. This CDR3 is CASSELAGSGYEQYF. CDR3 sequence (DNA): TGTGCCAGCAGCGAATTAGCGGGAAGTGGCTACGAGCAGTACTTC.

This chain joins TRBV10-1 and TRBJ2-7, with 7 bases identical to TRBD2. This CDR3 is built from 14 residues. The V gene end was trimmed by 4 bases and the J gene end by 3 bases; junction bases not matched to a gene: 6. Germline CDR1 reads WNHNN; CDR2 reads SYGVQD (reference sequence). The CDR3 DNA reads TGCGCCAGCAGTGGTACGGGAGGTAACTACGAGCAGTACTTC. Translating gives CASSGTGGNYEQYF.

This clone turned up a few times. The chain combines TRBV2 with TRBJ2-5; D gene uncertain. Germline loops: CDR1 SNHLY, CDR2 FYNNEI. V lost 2 bases, J lost 1 base, and 11 bases lay in between. The CDR3 is 15 residues long. The CDR3 sequence is CASSESGESQETQYF. DNA of the CDR3: TGTGCCAGCAGTGAATCTGGAGAATCCCAAGAGACCCAGTACTTC.

Of note for this clone: Different DNA sequences within this sample yield the same CDR3. V and J are TRBV9 and TRBJ1-1, with D possibly TRBD1 on 6 matching bases. The CDR3 sequence is 15 residues long. Per germline, CDR1 SGDLS and CDR2 YYNGEE. Trimming shortened V by 4 bases and J by 5 bases, and 18 bases separated the two germline ends. This CDR3 reads CASSSTGRGGTEAFF. The CDR3, as DNA: TGTGCCAGCAGCTCAACCGGGAGGGGGGGGACTGAAGCTTTCTTT.

This chain links TRBV27 with TRBJ2-7, with 11 bases that match TRBD2. CDR1 is MNHEY and CDR2 is SMNVEV in the germline V gene (reference sequence). There are 15 residues in the CDR3. J lost 7 bases, V lost 6 bases, and 11 bases had no gene match. This CDR3 is CASSPTSGSFWEQYF. In DNA, the CDR3 is TGTGCCAGCAGCCCAACTAGCGGGAGTTTCTGGGAGCAGTACTTC.

CDR3 nucleotide sequence: TGTGCCAGCAGTTACTCTAGGGGACAGGGAAATGGCTACACCTTC. It encodes CASSYSRGQGNGYTF. This rearrangement joins TRBV6-5 to TRBJ1-2; TRBD1 aligns across 9 bases. Germline values: CDR1 MNHEY, CDR2 SVGAGI. This CDR3 has 15 residues. The ends lost 0 bases at V and 6 bases at J; junction bases unmatched: 5.

CDR3 in amino acids: CASTPTGSYEQYF. The CDR3 DNA reads TGTGCCAGCACCCCCACGGGGAGCTACGAGCAGTACTTC. The rearrangement uses TRBV7-9 and TRBJ2-7; D may be TRBD2 (5 bases). Trimming stripped 7 bases from V and 3 bases from J, with 13 bases between. The CDR3 length is 13 residues. From germline, CDR1 is SEHNR and CDR2 FQNEAQ (reference sequence).

The chain combines TRBV6-6 with TRBJ2-1; the D is unclear. In germline, CDR1 is MNHNY, CDR2 SVGAGI (reference sequence). This CDR3 spans 15 amino acids. The V end lost 2 bases, the J end lost 5 bases, and 13 bases lay between the germline ends. As DNA, the CDR3 is TGTGCCAGCAGTTACATCGCGGCGCGGAACAATGAGCAGTTCTTC. Its protein is CASSYIAARNNEQFF.

The rearrangement joins TRBV27 to TRBJ2-2; maybe TRBD2 (5 bases). The CDR3 is 15 residues long. The germline V gene has CDR1 MNHEY and CDR2 SMNVEV (reference sequence). The V end was cut by 0 bases, the J end by 1 base, with 6 bases between. CDR3 region: CASSLSSGNTGELFF. In DNA form, the CDR3 reads TGTGCCAGCAGTTTATCGAGCGGGAACACCGGGGAGCTGTTTTTT.

The V gene is TRBV5-1, the J gene TRBJ2-5, with TRBD2 matching 9 bases. V was clipped by 0 bases and J by 11 bases; unmatched bases: 11. From germline, CDR1 is SGHRS and CDR2 YFSETQ. The CDR3 runs to 15 residues. The CDR3 protein is CASSLGGSGSVEQYF. Written as DNA, the CDR3 is TGCGCCAGCAGCTTGGGAGGTAGCGGGAGCGTAGAGCAGTACTTC.

V usage is TRBV11-2 and J usage is TRBJ2-4; TRBD2 matches 8 bases. CDR3 size: 14 residues. CDR1 is SGHAT, CDR2 FQNNGV, per germline. The V and J ends lost 5 bases and 8 bases, in that order; junction bases with no gene match: 8. CDR3 loop: CASSMGLGRDIQYF. The CDR3 nucleotides read TGTGCCAGCAGCATGGGACTAGGAAGGGACATTCAGTACTTC.

This rearrangement joins TRBV27 to TRBJ2-3; tentative D call: TRBD2 (6 bases). The CDR3 is 13 amino acids. CDR1 and CDR2 from the germline V gene are MNHEY and SMNVEV (reference sequence). V lost 3 bases, J lost 4 bases, and 8 bases lay in between. The CDR3 bases are TGTGCCAGCAGTTTTAGGGACTCAGATACGCAGTATTTT. Translated: CASSFRDSDTQYF.

The chain uses TRBV5-6 and TRBJ2-7, with a weak D call TRBD1 (5 bases). V gave up 0 bases and J gave up 5 bases, with 9 bases separating them. The CDR3 contains 13 residues. Per germline, CDR1 SGHDT and CDR2 YYEEEE. CDR3 protein: CASSLGGENEQYF. CDR3 coding DNA: TGTGCCAGCAGCTTGGGGGGCGAGAACGAGCAGTACTTC.

This sequence joins TRBV4-2 and TRBJ2-1; weak D call: TRBD2 (6 bases). The CDR3 loop spans 15 amino acids. Between the trimmed V and J ends, which lost 0 bases and 4 bases, there was a span of 10 bases. In germline, CDR1 is LGHNA, CDR2 YNFKEQ. The CDR3 DNA sequence: TGTGCCAGCAGCCAAGACGGCGCGGGATACAATGAGCAGTTCTTC. Amino acid sequence: CASSQDGAGYNEQFF.

The chain has TRBV19 and TRBJ1-5, with D possibly being TRBD1 (6 bases). V lost 5 bases and J lost 6, with 23 bases in between. Germline-derived CDR1 and CDR2 are LNHDA and SQIVND (reference sequence). The CDR3 covers 17 residues. CDR3 in amino acids: CASSGRTALYGVQPQHF. The CDR3 nucleotides read TGTGCCAGTAGTGGAAGGACAGCCCTGTATGGAGTTCAGCCCCAGCATTTT.